This record looks at one TCR beta chain sequence and its context. Germline CDR1 reads KGHSH; CDR2 reads LQKENI. The J segment lost 3 bases and the V segment lost 1 base, leaving 0 bases of the junction unmatched. This CDR3 is built from 15 residues. The data originate from a study of PD-1 blockade in mismatch repair-deficient tumors. Using immunoSEQ multiplex PCR, the repertoire was profiled, and TCRdb retains in-frame clones only, with some absent. The table records tens of thousands of clones, approximately 88% of them present only once. The sequences come from PBMCs, collected before pembrolizumab treatment. The TCR sequence derives from an adult with mismatch repair-deficient cancer. This chain connects TRBV18 to TRBJ2-1; 10 nucleotides agree with TRBD2. CDR3 region: CASSPQREGYNEQFF. DNA for the CDR3: TGTGCCAGCTCACCACAGCGGGAGGGCTACAATGAGCAGTTCTTC.